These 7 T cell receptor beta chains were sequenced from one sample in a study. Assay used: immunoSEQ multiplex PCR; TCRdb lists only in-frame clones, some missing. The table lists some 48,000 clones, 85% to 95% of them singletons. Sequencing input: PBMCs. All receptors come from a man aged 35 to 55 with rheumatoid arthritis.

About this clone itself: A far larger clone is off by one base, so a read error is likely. This chain's CDR3 is CASSLGTGELFF. CDR3 nucleotides: TGTGCCAGCAGCTTAGGGACCGGGGAGCTGTTTTTT. The V gene is TRBV7-3, the J gene TRBJ2-2; D is uncertain. V was trimmed by 2 bases and J by 5 bases, leaving 3 bases between them. This CDR3 has 12 residues. Germline V CDR1 and CDR2: SGHTA, FQGTGA. The entire variable domain, with the rest obtained from reference TRBV7-3 and TRBJ2-2, is as follows: GAGVSQTPSNKVTEKGKYVELRCDPISGHTALYWYRQSLGQGPEFLIYFQGTGAADDSGLPNDRFFAVRPEGSVSTLKIQRTERGDSAVYLCASSLGTGELFFGEGSRLTVL.

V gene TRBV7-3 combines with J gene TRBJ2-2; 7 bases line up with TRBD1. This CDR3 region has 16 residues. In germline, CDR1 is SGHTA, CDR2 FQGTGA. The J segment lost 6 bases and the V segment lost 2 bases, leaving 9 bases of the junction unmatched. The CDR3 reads CASSLSHYRGSGELFF. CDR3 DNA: TGTGCCAGCAGCTTATCCCACTACAGGGGATCCGGGGAGCTGTTTTTT.

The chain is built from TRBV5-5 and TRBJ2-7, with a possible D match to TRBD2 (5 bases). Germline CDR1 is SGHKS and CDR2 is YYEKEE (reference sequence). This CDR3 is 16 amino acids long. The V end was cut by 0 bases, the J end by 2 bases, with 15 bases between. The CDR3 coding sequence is TGTGCCAGCAGCTTGGGGGCGGGCTTGATGACCTACGAGCAGTACTTC. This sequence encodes CASSLGAGLMTYEQYF.

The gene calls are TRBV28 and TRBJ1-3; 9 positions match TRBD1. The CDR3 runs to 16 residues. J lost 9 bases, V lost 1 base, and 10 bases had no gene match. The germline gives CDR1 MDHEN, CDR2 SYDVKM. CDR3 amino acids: CASSLSYRGPMVTIYF. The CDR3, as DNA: TGTGCCAGCAGTTTATCCTACAGGGGGCCCATGGTCACCATATATTTT.

Written as DNA, the CDR3 is TGTGCCAGCACGGCCGCTAGGAACGAGCAGTACTTC. Translated, it gives CASTAARNEQYF. The chain couples TRBV7-8 to TRBJ2-7, with D hard to call. The germline V gene has CDR1 SGHVS and CDR2 FQNEAQ. The V gene lost 7 bases and the J gene lost 5 bases, with 12 bases spanning the gap. The CDR3 is made up of 12 amino acids. Full variable domain (outside the CDR3, taken from reference TRBV7-8 and TRBJ2-7): GAGVSQSPRYKVAKRGQDVALRCDPISGHVSLFWYQQALGQGPEFLTYFQNEAQLDKSGLPSDRFFAERPEGSVSTLKIQRTQQEDSAVYLCASTAARNEQYFGPGTRLTVT.

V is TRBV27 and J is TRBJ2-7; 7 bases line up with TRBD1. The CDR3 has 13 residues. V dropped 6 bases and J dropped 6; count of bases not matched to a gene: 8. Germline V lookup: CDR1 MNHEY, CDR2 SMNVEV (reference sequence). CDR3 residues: CASSLTGLSEQYF. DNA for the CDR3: TGTGCCAGCAGCTTGACAGGGTTGAGCGAGCAGTACTTC.

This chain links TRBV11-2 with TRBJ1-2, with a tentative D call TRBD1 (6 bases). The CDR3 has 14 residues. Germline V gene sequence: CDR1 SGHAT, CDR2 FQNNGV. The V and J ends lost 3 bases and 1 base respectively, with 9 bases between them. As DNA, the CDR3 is TGTGCCAGCAGCTTCTCGGACAGTAACTATGGCTACACCTTC. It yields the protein CASSFSDSNYGYTF.